Following are 22 T cell receptor beta chains from one sample sequenced in a study of T-cell reconstitution after alpha-beta-depleted transplantation in children. TCRbeta library construction was performed incorporating unique molecular identifiers. TCRdb reprocessed the PCR reads with MiXCR, giving one entry per CDR3 protein. The repertoire holds 600,000 to 700,000 distinct CDR3 sequences, with about 15% as singletons. The material sequenced was PBMCs from the stem cell graft donor, taken from the stem cell graft. These receptors were taken from a human donor who donated a stem cell graft to a child with acute myeloid leukemia.

This clonotype was seen at least ten times. The chain recombines TRBV20-1 with TRBJ2-7, with a weak D call TRBD2 (6 bases). The CDR3 totals 14 residues. The germline V gene encodes CDR1 DFQATT and CDR2 SNEGSKA (reference sequence). V lost 3 bases and J 3 bases, leaving 15 bases between the germline ends. The CDR3 bases are TGCAGTGCTAGGCCCGATTTGGGAGGCTACGAGCAGTACTTC. This codes for CSARPDLGGYEQYF.

J is TRBJ1-4 and V is TRBV18; no clear D gene. The CDR3 runs to 14 residues. Per germline, CDR1 KGHSH and CDR2 LQKENI. The germline V and J ends were trimmed by 4 bases and 5 bases, with 11 bases remaining between them. The CDR3 sequence: CASSRGRLNEKLFF. In DNA, the CDR3 is TGTGCCAGCTCACGAGGACGGTTGAATGAAAAACTGTTTTTT.

This chain links TRBV2 with TRBJ1-5; 9 bases are a match to TRBD1. The CDR3 covers 15 residues. V lost 3 bases, J lost 1 base, and 1 base stayed unmatched. Germline CDR1 and CDR2: SNHLY and FYNNEI. Here the CDR3 reads CASSDGTGSNQPQHF. DNA of the CDR3: TGTGCCAGCAGTGATGGGACAGGGAGCAATCAGCCCCAGCATTTT.

V and J are TRBV7-9 and TRBJ2-1; D call uncertain. Trimming took off 5 bases at V and 2 bases at J, with 16 bases between the two ends. The CDR3 covers 16 residues. Germline V gene lookup returns CDR1 SEHNR and CDR2 FQNEAQ (reference sequence). Here the CDR3 DNA reads TGTGCCAGCAGCCCGGGCGCCGCCGAGGCCTACAATGAGCAGTTCTTC. Encoded protein: CASSPGAAEAYNEQFF.

V and J are TRBV21-1 and TRBJ2-4; the table's D gene call, TRBD1, was not cross checked with the DNA. TRBV21-1 is a pseudogene locus. The length of the CDR3 is 15 residues. The CDR3 region is CASSKGGGAKNIQYF. CDR3 DNA sequence: TGTGCCAGCAGCAAGGGGGGCGGGGCCAAAAACATTCAGTACTTC.

The J gene is TRBJ1-6, the V gene TRBV9; perhaps TRBD1 as D (5 bases). V was cut by 0 bases and J by 6 bases, with 7 bases left in between. CDR3 length: 14 residues. Germline CDR1 and CDR2: SGDLS and YYNGEE. The DNA for the CDR3 is TGTGCCAGCAGCGTAGGGGGGAGTAATTCACCCCTCCACTTT. Translating gives CASSVGGSNSPLHF.

This chain links TRBV7-9 with TRBJ1-2; 12 nucleotides align to TRBD1. The germline V gene encodes CDR1 SEHNR and CDR2 FQNEAQ (reference sequence). The CDR3 is made up of 17 amino acids. V lost 3 bases to trimming and J lost 6 bases; unmatched junction nucleotides: 11. The DNA for the CDR3 is TGTGCCAGCAGCTTTGCCCTCGCGGGACAGGGGGCGGATGGCTACACCTTC. Translation gives CASSFALAGQGADGYTF.

The gene calls are TRBV18 and TRBJ2-2, with unresolved D. The germline V gene encodes CDR1 KGHSH and CDR2 LQKENI. This CDR3 region has 19 residues. V was shortened by 3 bases and J by 2 bases, with 22 bases between the two germline ends. Here the CDR3 reads CASSPKIEPGPDNTGELFF. CDR3 sequence (DNA): TGTGCCAGCTCACCTAAGATAGAACCCGGGCCGGATAACACCGGGGAGCTGTTTTTT.

The chain has TRBV6-1 and TRBJ1-6; TRBD1 aligns across 8 bases. J was trimmed by 7 bases and V by 6 bases; bases with no gene match: 5. CDR3 size: 14 residues. Looked up from germline, CDR1 is MNHNS and CDR2 is SASEGT. CDR3 coding DNA: TGTGCCAGCAGCCACCGGGACAGGAATTCACCCCTCCACTTT. Its protein is CASSHRDRNSPLHF.

The V call is TRBV18, the J call TRBJ2-1; D is unresolved. Looked up from germline, CDR1 is KGHSH and CDR2 is LQKENI. V lost 5 bases and J lost 8, with 10 bases in between. This CDR3 contains 12 residues. The CDR3 bases are TGTGCCAGCTCAAACTTTAGGGATGAGCAGTTCTTC. Translating it yields CASSNFRDEQFF.

This clonotype was observed a few times. The rearrangement uses TRBV20-1 and TRBJ2-2; TRBD2 aligns across 11 bases. From germline, CDR1 is DFQATT and CDR2 SNEGSKA (reference sequence). With V trimmed by 1 base and J by 3 bases, 4 bases remained unmatched. This CDR3 comprises 16 residues. The CDR3 here is CSARALLAGDTGELFF. The CDR3 DNA sequence: TGCAGTGCTAGAGCTCTACTAGCGGGGGACACCGGGGAGCTGTTTTTT.

At least ten counts were recorded for this clonotype. The rearrangement uses TRBV29-1 and TRBJ2-3; D remains unclear. CDR1 and CDR2 (germline): SQVTM, ANQGSEA. Trimming stripped 5 bases from V and 4 bases from J, with 16 bases between. The CDR3 consists of 14 residues. The CDR3 DNA reads as TGCAGCGTTAAGGCGGCTCGGTGGCCAGATACGCAGTATTTT. It specifies CSVKAARWPDTQYF.

This clonotype showed up just a few times. The chain recombines TRBV15 with TRBJ1-4; D remains unclear. The germline V gene encodes CDR1 LNHNV and CDR2 YYDKDF (reference sequence). This CDR3 is 13 amino acids long. V was trimmed by 8 bases and J by 5 bases, leaving 12 bases between them. CDR3: CATSGPPNEKLFF. CDR3 nucleotides: TGTGCCACCTCGGGCCCTCCAAATGAAAAACTGTTTTTT.

Only a few counts were recorded for this clonotype. The J gene is TRBJ1-6, the V gene TRBV20-1; TRBD1 agrees at 10 bases. The CDR3 consists of 17 residues. Germline CDR1 and CDR2: DFQATT and SNEGSKA (reference sequence). V shed 2 bases, J shed 4 bases, and the junction held 8 bases outside the gene matches. This CDR3 reads CSARYGQGVVYNSPLHF. CDR3 DNA sequence: TGCAGTGCTAGATACGGACAGGGGGTAGTTTATAATTCACCCCTCCACTTT.

This clonotype was seen many times. The rearrangement uses TRBV9 and TRBJ2-7; the D gene is possibly TRBD2 (6 bases). CDR1 is SGDLS, CDR2 YYNGEE, per germline. V shed 4 bases and J shed 6 bases, with 17 bases lying between them. The length of the CDR3 is 14 residues. CDR3 nucleotide sequence: TGTGCCAGCAGCCCGAGGCGGGGATCCCCCGAGCAGTACTTC. It yields the protein CASSPRRGSPEQYF.

This clonotype appeared a few times. This sequence joins TRBV20-1 and TRBJ1-1; unclear D gene. In germline, CDR1 is DFQATT, CDR2 SNEGSKA (reference sequence). CDR3 length equals 14 residues. V was trimmed by 6 bases and J by 0 bases, leaving 14 bases between them. CDR3 region: CSARPPGLNTEAFF. CDR3 DNA: TGCAGTGCCAGGCCCCCGGGATTGAACACTGAAGCTTTCTTT.

This clonotype has more than one count but fewer than ten. This chain links TRBV20-1 with TRBJ2-5; 8 positions match TRBD2. Trimming cost V 3 bases and J 1 base; bases outside gene matches: 4. Germline V lookup: CDR1 DFQATT, CDR2 SNEGSKA (reference sequence). There are 14 residues in the CDR3. For the CDR3, the DNA is TGCAGTGCTAGCCCGGGGGGGGGCCAAGAGACCCAGTACTTC. This codes for CSASPGGGQETQYF.

This clonotype has more than one count but fewer than ten. The genes are TRBV20-1 and TRBJ1-1; TRBD1 is a possible D gene (5 bases). The V and J ends lost 6 bases and 7 bases respectively, with 9 bases between them. The CDR3 totals 10 residues. Germline-derived CDR1 and CDR2 are DFQATT and SNEGSKA (reference sequence). CDR3 nucleotides: TGCAGTGCCGAGACAGTTGAAGCTTTCTTT. Its protein product is CSAETVEAFF.

Concerning this clonotype: The junction does not match germline at one end; this may be a read error. This chain connects TRBV7-8 to TRBJ2-1, with 13 bases identical to TRBD2. The CDR3 consists of 12 residues. CDR1 SGHVS and CDR2 FQNEAQ come from the germline V gene. The CDR3 DNA sequence: TGTGCCAGCAGCCTTTCCGGGACTAGCGGGATCTTC. It translates to CASSLSGTSGIF.

The CDR3 DNA is TGCAGTGCTAGAGATGGGTTATTCGGAGGCTACGAGCAGTACTTC. As protein: CSARDGLFGGYEQYF. This chain connects TRBV20-1 to TRBJ2-7, with D tentatively TRBD2 (5 bases). V shed 0 bases and J shed 3 bases, with 15 bases lying between them. Germline CDR1 and CDR2: DFQATT and SNEGSKA (reference sequence). This CDR3 spans 15 amino acids.

The chain joins TRBV5-1 to TRBJ2-5, with D maybe TRBD1 (6 bases). The CDR3 has 14 residues. The V end was cut by 5 bases, the J end by 2 bases, with 13 bases between. Germline lookup yields CDR1 SGHRS and CDR2 YFSETQ. The CDR3 bases are TGCGCCAGCAGGCGACAGGAGTTTCAAGAGACCCAGTACTTC. Translated, it gives CASRRQEFQETQYF.

V gene TRBV7-8 combines with J gene TRBJ1-5, with D hard to call. Germline CDR1 SGHVS, CDR2 FQNEAQ. Trimming stripped 5 bases from V and 2 bases from J, with 13 bases between. This CDR3 has 15 residues. The CDR3 DNA sequence: TGTGCCAGCAGCCGTACGGCGGAGGGCAATCAGCCCCAGCATTTT. Protein product: CASSRTAEGNQPQHF.